Sequencing of this T cell receptor (beta chain) was carried out in a study of coeliac disease. Study-wide results and limits: The authors judged this method unsuitable for unbiased gliadin-specific T cell detection. Active celiac intraepithelial and lamina propria samples had lower TRB and TRG clonality than control samples.

On this clone itself: What it binds is unknown. The same CDR3 can be traced to other DNA sequences in this sample.

The V gene's germline CDR1 is SGDLS and CDR2 YYNGEE. The ends were cut back, 2 bases at V and 2 bases at J, with 11 bases in the middle. The CDR3 has 15 residues. Clones were read by immunoSEQ multiplex PCR, and TCRdb kept only the in-frame ones, dropping some. The table has 750 to 900 clones, 60% to 75% seen once. The sample taken for sequencing was intraepithelial lymphocytes from the gut. The chain is built from TRBV9 and TRBJ1-3; the D gene is possibly TRBD1 (5 bases). The clonotype comes from a man older than 75 without celiac disease. The DNA for the CDR3 is TGTGCCAGCAGCGTGGGTTCAGGGACTGGAAACACCATATATTTT. Residues: CASSVGSGTGNTIYF. Combining the CDR3 with reference TRBV9 and TRBJ1-3 gives the whole variable domain DSGVTQTPKHLITATGQRVTLRCSPRSGDLSVYWYQQSLDQGLQFLIQYYNGEERAKGNILERFSAQQFPDLHSELNLSSLELGDSALYFCASSVGSGTGNTIYFGEGSWLTVV.